A single sample gave rise to the 31 T cell receptor beta chains below, sequenced in a study of OX40 agonist ivuxolimab in advanced cancers. Measured with immunoSEQ multiplex PCR; TCRdb has only the in-frame clones, and not every one. Here the sample spans nearly 70,000 clones, 75% to 85% being singletons. Material: CD4+ or CD8+ T cells sorted from blood, obtained in a trial of the OX40 agonist ivuxolimab. The receptors were gathered from an adult with an advanced solid tumor such as melanoma, head and neck, liver or kidney cancer.

The chain links TRBV29-1 to TRBJ2-1; maybe TRBD1 (5 bases). The V end lost 4 bases, the J end lost 8 bases, and 15 bases lay between the germline ends. CDR1 and CDR2 from the germline V gene are SQVTM and ANQGSEA. The CDR3 is made up of 13 amino acids. The CDR3: CSVGWAGIDEQFF. As DNA, the CDR3 is TGCAGCGTTGGATGGGCAGGGATCGATGAGCAGTTCTTC.

The chain carries TRBV5-6 and TRBJ1-6; no reliable D call. V was clipped by 3 bases and J by 14 bases, with 18 bases between them. The CDR3 runs 14 residues. The germline gives CDR1 SGHDT, CDR2 YYEEEE. The CDR3 here is CASSSTAPSGSLHF. CDR3 DNA: TGTGCCAGCAGCTCGACTGCCCCGTCGGGGTCCCTCCACTTT.

The V gene is TRBV6-1, the J gene TRBJ1-6; TRBD1 matches at 7 bases. The trim removed 2 bases at V and 4 bases at J, leaving 2 bases unmatched. The CDR3 totals 15 residues. The germline V gene encodes CDR1 MNHNS and CDR2 SASEGT. This CDR3 is CASSEWDSYNSPLHF. The CDR3 nucleotides are TGTGCCAGCAGTGAATGGGACAGTTATAATTCACCCCTCCACTTT.

This clone was seen only a few times. The chain joins TRBV30 to TRBJ1-3, with 7 positions matching TRBD1. The V and J ends lost 5 bases and 7 bases, in that order; junction bases with no gene match: 11. Germline V gene data show CDR1 as GTSNPN and CDR2 as SVGIG (reference sequence). CDR3 length: 14 amino acids. The CDR3 reads CAWDPTGYGNTIYF. CDR3 nucleotides: TGTGCCTGGGACCCGACAGGGTACGGCAACACCATATATTTT.

The chain uses TRBV6-5 and TRBJ1-2; D remains ambiguous. Per the germline V gene, CDR1 is MNHEY and CDR2 is SVGAGI. Trimming left V 7 bases short and J 3 bases short, with 9 bases between. The CDR3 is 12 residues long. For the CDR3, the DNA is TGTGCCAGCACTCACACTGACTATGGCTACACCTTC. Protein: CASTHTDYGYTF.

The genes are TRBV6-5 and TRBJ2-1, with TRBD2 identical over 12 bases. With 2 bases clipped from V and 5 bases from J, the junction kept 4 bases outside the gene matches. The CDR3 runs 16 residues. The germline V gene encodes CDR1 MNHEY and CDR2 SVGAGI. The CDR3 DNA reads TGTGCCAGCAGTTACCAGCTAGCGGGGGGGAACAATGAGCAGTTCTTC. This encodes CASSYQLAGGNNEQFF.

J is TRBJ2-3 and V is TRBV13; D perhaps matches TRBD2 (6 bases). The CDR3 length is 13 residues. Germline V CDR1 and CDR2: PRHDT, FYEKMQ (reference sequence). Trimming pared 10 bases from V and 2 bases from J, leaving 13 bases between. The CDR3 nucleotides are TGTGCCACCACCGGGGGAAACACAGATACGCAGTATTTT. The encoded protein is CATTGGNTDTQYF.

The CDR3 reads CASSSQENTEAFF. The DNA for the CDR3 is TGCGCCAGCAGCTCACAGGAGAACACTGAAGCTTTCTTT. J is TRBJ1-1 and V is TRBV5-1; D possibly corresponds to TRBD1 (5 bases). V was pared by 3 bases and J by 1 base, with 7 bases between. CDR1 SGHRS and CDR2 YFSETQ come from the germline V gene. The CDR3 sequence is 13 residues long. The whole variable domain, remainder taken from reference TRBV5-1 and TRBJ1-1, is KAGVTQTPRYLIKTRGQQVTLSCSPISGHRSVSWYQQTPGQGLQFLFEYFSETQRNKGNFPGRFSGRQFSNSRSEMNVSTLELGDSALYLCASSSQENTEAFFGQGTRLTVV.

This chain joins TRBV7-6 and TRBJ1-1; TRBD1 aligns across 9 bases. The ends lost 5 bases at V and 5 bases at J; junction bases unmatched: 3. Germline assignment: CDR1 SGHVS and CDR2 FNYEAQ. This CDR3 has 13 amino acids. CDR3 DNA sequence: TGTGCCAGCAGCCAGACAGGGGGGACTGAAGCTTTCTTT. Its translation is CASSQTGGTEAFF.

The CDR3 sequence is CASSVSSGGDGEQFF. The CDR3 bases are TGTGCCAGCAGCGTTTCTAGCGGGGGGGACGGTGAGCAGTTCTTC. The chain links TRBV9 to TRBJ2-1, with 12 bases matching TRBD2. The CDR3 runs 15 residues. Trimming removed 2 bases from V and 9 bases from J; junction bases left unmatched: 6. In germline, CDR1 is SGDLS, CDR2 YYNGEE.

This chain joins TRBV12-5 and TRBJ2-2; 9 nucleotides agree with TRBD1. From germline, CDR1 is LGHNT and CDR2 FRNRAP. The CDR3 is made up of 16 amino acids. V dropped 2 bases and J dropped 4; count of bases not matched to a gene: 5. The CDR3 spells CASGLSGTGITGELFF. The CDR3 DNA sequence: TGTGCTAGTGGTTTGTCAGGGACAGGGATCACCGGGGAGCTGTTTTTT. Variable domain in full (rest from reference TRBV12-5 and TRBJ2-2): DARVTQTPRHKVTEMGQEVTMRCQPILGHNTVFWYRQTMMQGLELLAYFRNRAPLDDSGMPKDRFSAEMPDATLATLKIQPSEPRDSAVYFCASGLSGTGITGELFFGEGSRLTVL.

This chain uses TRBV28 with TRBJ1-5; D unclear. CDR1 and CDR2 from the germline V gene are MDHEN and SYDVKM. The CDR3 spans 15 residues. V lost 4 bases, J lost 2 bases, and 12 bases lay in between. The CDR3: CASSSPGVGNQPQHF. The CDR3 nucleotides are TGTGCCAGCAGTTCGCCGGGTGTTGGCAATCAGCCCCAGCATTTT.

The chain couples TRBV15 to TRBJ2-7, with 11 bases aligning to TRBD2. CDR3 length equals 14 residues. CDR1 LNHNV and CDR2 YYDKDF come from the germline V gene (reference sequence). The junction had 2 bases not matched to a gene; V was cut back by 5 bases and J by 2 bases. The CDR3 protein is CATSVAGGPYEQYF. CDR3 in DNA: TGTGCCACCAGCGTAGCGGGGGGGCCCTACGAGCAGTACTTC.

V usage is TRBV27 and J usage is TRBJ2-2; 12 nucleotides match TRBD1. The CDR3 spans 15 residues. The germline CDR1 and CDR2 sequences are MNHEY and SMNVEV (reference sequence). The trim removed 5 bases at V and 7 bases at J, leaving 5 bases unmatched. The CDR3 nucleotides are TGTGCCAGCAGTCCGGGACAGGGGGCAGTCGGGGAGCTGTTTTTT. It codes for CASSPGQGAVGELFF.

This chain uses TRBV7-9 with TRBJ2-3, with unresolved D. This CDR3 is built from 13 residues. Per the germline V gene, CDR1 is SEHNR and CDR2 is FQNEAQ (reference sequence). V lost 1 base and J 6 bases, leaving 8 bases between the germline ends. CDR3: CASSLVLRDTQYF. CDR3 sequence (DNA): TGTGCCAGCAGCTTAGTTTTAAGGGATACGCAGTATTTT.

V is TRBV6-5 and J is TRBJ1-4, with TRBD1 as a possible D gene (5 bases). The CDR3 extends over 15 amino acids. Germline V gene lookup returns CDR1 MNHEY and CDR2 SVGAGI. The V end was cut by 7 bases, the J end by 1 base, with 13 bases between. This CDR3 reads CASKNVGGTNEKLFF. Here the CDR3 DNA reads TGTGCCAGCAAAAACGTGGGGGGAACTAATGAAAAACTGTTTTTT.

This clone was detected only a few times. This chain uses TRBV4-2 with TRBJ2-3; 13 bases align to TRBD2. The V and J ends lost 4 bases and 1 base, in that order; junction bases with no gene match: 8. The CDR3 length is 18 residues. Germline lookup yields CDR1 LGHNA and CDR2 YNFKEQ. The CDR3 region is CASSRAAGLAGGTDTQYF. The CDR3 DNA reads TGTGCCAGCAGCCGCGCAGCCGGACTAGCGGGGGGCACAGATACGCAGTATTTT.

The rearrangement links TRBV7-6 to TRBJ1-1; D perhaps matches TRBD1 (5 bases). Trimming removed 4 bases at V and 1 base at J, with 10 bases between. This CDR3 is 14 amino acids long. Germline lookup yields CDR1 SGHVS and CDR2 FNYEAQ. The CDR3 reads CASSSGLRNTEAFF. The CDR3 DNA follows: TGTGCCAGCAGCTCGGGACTGAGGAACACTGAAGCTTTCTTT.

The chain has TRBV7-6 and TRBJ2-3; 7 nucleotides align to TRBD2. Germline CDR1 and CDR2: SGHVS and FNYEAQ. After removal of 5 bases from V and 1 base from J, the junction contained 9 bases not matched to a gene. CDR3 length: 16 amino acids. CDR3 amino acids: CASSPQGGGGTDTQYF. CDR3 DNA: TGTGCCAGCAGCCCGCAGGGTGGGGGGGGCACAGATACGCAGTATTTT.

The chain has TRBV10-3 and TRBJ2-7; D is possibly TRBD2 (5 bases). CDR3 length: 15 residues. V lost 3 bases to trimming and J lost 3 bases, with 15 bases between them. The germline gives CDR1 ENHRY, CDR2 SYGVKD. The CDR3, as DNA: TGTGCCATCAGTGATGATGTGGCCAGCGGCTACGAGCAGTACTTC. Its translation: CAISDDVASGYEQYF.

This chain uses TRBV5-4 with TRBJ1-2, with 7 bases that match TRBD1. Germline V gene data show CDR1 as SGHNT and CDR2 as YYREEE (reference sequence). Trimming removed 4 bases from V and 4 bases from J; junction bases left unmatched: 10. The CDR3 has 15 amino acids. The CDR3 loop reads CASSPQTGLRYGYTF. Here the CDR3 DNA reads TGTGCCAGCAGCCCACAGACAGGGCTCCGCTATGGCTACACCTTC.

This chain joins TRBV5-6 and TRBJ1-3, with no clear D. The V end was cut by 4 bases, the J end by 4 bases, with 9 bases between. Germline CDR1 and CDR2: SGHDT and YYEEEE. The CDR3 is made up of 13 amino acids. The CDR3: CASSPRSGNTIYF. The CDR3 DNA reads TGTGCCAGCAGCCCGCGTTCGGGAAACACCATATATTTT.

This chain connects TRBV28 to TRBJ1-4, with 7 nucleotides matching TRBD1. The V segment lost 4 bases and the J segment 7 bases; nucleotides outside the gene matches: 15. This CDR3 is 17 amino acids long. The germline V gene encodes CDR1 MDHEN and CDR2 SYDVKM. The CDR3 sequence is CASSSSTLGTVAEKLFF. The CDR3 DNA reads TGTGCCAGCAGTTCCTCCACCTTGGGGACAGTAGCTGAAAAACTGTTTTTT.

In regard to this clone: Distinct nucleotide sequences in the sample also encode this CDR3. The genes are TRBV5-1 and TRBJ2-7, with D possibly being TRBD1 or TRBD2 (5 bases each). With 0 bases removed from V and 2 bases from J, the gap between germline ends came to 21 bases. The germline V gene has CDR1 SGHRS and CDR2 YFSETQ. The CDR3 sequence is 18 residues long. The DNA for the CDR3 is TGCGCCAGCAGCTTGGGGGGTCGGGGCTCACGTTCCGCCTACGAGCAGTACTTC. Its protein is CASSLGGRGSRSAYEQYF.

The chain is built from TRBV7-2 and TRBJ1-5, with D hard to call. V was shortened by 1 base and J by 4 bases, with 11 bases between the two germline ends. CDR1 and CDR2 from the germline V gene are SGHTA and FQGNSA. The CDR3 consists of 15 residues. The CDR3 DNA is TGTGCCAGCAGCTTAGGAAGGGCGGGAAATCAGCCCCAGCATTTT. It specifies CASSLGRAGNQPQHF.

J is TRBJ2-7 and V is TRBV6-1, with 8 bases identical to TRBD1. The V segment lost 6 bases and the J segment 2 bases; nucleotides outside the gene matches: 3. Germline V gene data show CDR1 as MNHNS and CDR2 as SASEGT. CDR3 length: 13 residues. The CDR3 bases are TGTGCCAGCAGGGGGACAGGTACCTACGAGCAGTACTTC. It translates to CASRGTGTYEQYF.

V is TRBV5-8 and J is TRBJ2-7; 8 bases are shared with TRBD1. Looked up from germline, CDR1 is SGHTS and CDR2 is YDEGEE. This CDR3 has 15 amino acids. Losses at the gene ends were 2 bases for V and 6 bases for J; bases not matched to a gene: 10. CDR3 in DNA: TGTGCCAGCAGCTTCAAGACAGGGGTATTTGGCGAGCAGTACTTC. Protein product: CASSFKTGVFGEQYF.

V and J are TRBV5-1 and TRBJ2-7, with D perhaps assigned TRBD1 or TRBD2 (5 bases each). Trimming pared 4 bases from V and 2 bases from J, leaving 16 bases between. CDR3 length: 15 amino acids. The germline V gene has CDR1 SGHRS and CDR2 YFSETQ. CDR3 nucleotide sequence: TGCGCCAGCAGCCCAAGGCCCGGGACCGCCTACGAGCAGTACTTC. This codes for CASSPRPGTAYEQYF.

V is TRBV5-5 and J is TRBJ1-2, with TRBD1 matching over 8 bases. V lost 3 bases and J lost 0; bases outside the gene matches: 4. The CDR3 length is 15 residues. Germline V CDR1 and CDR2: SGHKS, YYEKEE (reference sequence). The CDR3 loop is CASSSGGLANYGYTF. CDR3 nucleotides: TGTGCCAGCAGCTCAGGGGGCTTAGCTAACTATGGCTACACCTTC.

The CDR3 spells CASSSRWDRAYNEQFF. CDR3 nucleotides: TGTGCCAGCAGCTCACGGTGGGACAGGGCATACAATGAGCAGTTCTTC. The chain is built from TRBV11-2 and TRBJ2-1, with TRBD1 matching over 9 bases. With V trimmed by 4 bases and J by 4 bases, 8 bases remained unmatched. Germline V gives CDR1 SGHAT, CDR2 FQNNGV. The CDR3 extends over 16 amino acids.

J is TRBJ2-5 and V is TRBV11-1; no definite D call. CDR1 is SGHAT, CDR2 FQDESV, per germline (reference sequence). CDR3 length equals 13 residues. Trimming removed 5 bases at V and 5 bases at J, with 12 bases between. The CDR3 spells CASSASGIETQYF. CDR3 bases: TGTGCCAGCAGCGCGTCCGGTATCGAGACCCAGTACTTC.